This is a list of T cell receptor beta chains from one sample in a study of response to subunit inactivated influenza vaccine. MiXCR was run by TCRdb on the RT-PCR reads, yielding one entry per CDR3 protein. The sample has approximately 530,000 distinct CDR3 sequences, more than 7% seen once. The sequences come from PBMCs from blood, collected less than 30 months after vaccination. These receptors originate from a man in his fifties or sixties who received an inactivated influenza vaccine. Each CDR3 is given with its conserved first and last residue. The order of the fields is CDR3 DNA, CDR3 protein, V gene, J gene, clone size, D gene. D genes are given only for firm matches. Rows may omit the clone size; those that give it use once, few, many or a size class.

TGTGCCAGCAGCTTAGCTCGGCCTGTTGGCAGACCAAATCAGCCCCAGGATTTT	CASSLARPVGRPNQPQDF	TRBV7-2	TRBJ1-5	.	.
TGTGCCAGCAGCGCCATGACTAGCGGAAAAAACAATGAGCAGTTCTTC	CASSAMTSGKNNEQFF	TRBV11-3	TRBJ2-1	once	TRBD2
TGTGCCAGCTCACTGCGGAATCCGAACACTGAAGCTTTCTTT	CASSLRNPNTEAFF	TRBV18	TRBJ1-1	.	.
TGTGCCACCAGCAGAGACAGGGACTATGGCTACACCTTC	CATSRDRDYGYTF	TRBV15	TRBJ1-2	few	.
TGTGCCAGCGCCCGGAGGGCGGGAAGAGGGGAGACCCAGTACTTC	CASARRAGRGETQYF	TRBV6-2/TRBV6-3	TRBJ2-5	many	.
TGTGCCAGCAGTTATTTCACCCTTGAGCAGTACTTC	CASSYFTLEQYF	TRBV6-2/TRBV6-3	TRBJ2-7	many	.
TGCGCCAGCAGCCAAGTTGGTCTAGCAGTATACAATGAGCAGTTCTTC	CASSQVGLAVYNEQFF	TRBV4-1	TRBJ2-1	.	.
TGTGCCAGCGTAAGACAGGGGATGGTCTATGGCTACACCTTC	CASVRQGMVYGYTF	TRBV6-2/TRBV6-3	TRBJ1-2	.	TRBD1
TGCGCCAGCAGCTTGGTTCTAGCGGGACCGTACAATGAGCAGTTCTTC	CASSLVLAGPYNEQFF	TRBV5-1	TRBJ2-1	many	TRBD2
TGTGCCAGCTCACCGCCTAGCAGGGACACTCGGGCTTTCTTT	CASSPPSRDTRAFF	TRBV18	TRBJ1-1	.	.
TGTGCCAGCTCAACTAACGGGGGGGCTCTCGGTTCACCCCTCCACTTT	CASSTNGGALGSPLHF	TRBV18	TRBJ1-6	.	.
TGCAGTGCTAGTGACTCCGGGGGACTTAATGAAAAACTGTTTTTT	CSASDSGGLNEKLFF	TRBV20-1	TRBJ1-4	.	.
TGTGCCAGCAGCAGAACGGTGGGGGGCGTCGGCGGGGAGCTGTTTTTT	CASSRTVGGVGGELFF	TRBV7-2	TRBJ2-2	.	.
TGTGCCAGCAGTTCCCCCTTCCGCAAGCAAATTGCAACTAATGAAAAACTGTTTTTT	CASSSPFRKQIATNEKLFF	TRBV28	TRBJ1-4	few	.
TGTGCCAGCAGCACCCCCGGGACAGGGGGAGAGACCCAGTACTTC	CASSTPGTGGETQYF	TRBV7-6	TRBJ2-5	.	TRBD1
TGTGCCAGCAGCTTGAGAGGCAGGACTCACACTGAAGCTTTCTTT	CASSLRGRTHTEAFF	TRBV5-8	TRBJ1-1	many	.
TGTGCCAGCAGTCTCGTCTGGGGTGGACAGTCTTACAATGAGCAGTTCTTC	CASSLVWGGQSYNEQFF	TRBV6-1	TRBJ2-1	many	.
TGTGCCATCAGTGAGTCGAGCGGGAGGCCCTTAAGCTCCTACAATGAGCAGTTCTTC	CAISESSGRPLSSYNEQFF	TRBV10-3	TRBJ2-1	few	TRBD2
TGTGCCAGCAGTGACGTTGAGACAGGCTCCTACGAGCAGTACTTC	CASSDVETGSYEQYF	TRBV2	TRBJ2-7	few	.
TGTGCCTGGTCCCCCGGCGGTGAGCAGTTCTTC	CAWSPGGEQFF	TRBV30	TRBJ2-1	few	.
TGTGCCAGCAGCGGGGCCCTCAATGAGCAGTTCTTC	CASSGALNEQFF	TRBV9	TRBJ2-1	few	.
TGTGCCAGCAGCTTAGGCTGGACCGAGCAGTACTTC	CASSLGWTEQYF	TRBV7-9	TRBJ2-7	.	.
TGTGCCAGCAGCTCAGAGGGAACTAATGAAAAACTGTTTTTT	CASSSEGTNEKLFF	TRBV5-4	TRBJ1-4	.	.
TGTGCCTGGGCCTGGGGAGGGAACACTGAAGCTTTCTTT	CAWAWGGNTEAFF	TRBV30	TRBJ1-1	.	.
TGTGCCAGCAGTCGCGCGACCGCTCAGGGGGCCGGGGAGCTGTTTTTT	CASSRATAQGAGELFF	TRBV27	TRBJ2-2	.	TRBD1
TGTGCCAGCAGCTACGGACAGACCTACGAACAGTACTTC	CASSYGQTYEQYF	TRBV12-3/TRBV12-4	TRBJ2-7	many	.
TGTGCCAGCAGCCCCGGTCCAGGGGTCGGCGGGGAGCTGTTTTTT	CASSPGPGVGGELFF	TRBV7-9	TRBJ2-2	few	.
TGCGCCAGCAGCCAATTTGGGACTACCTACAATGAGCAGTTCTTC	CASSQFGTTYNEQFF	TRBV4-3	TRBJ2-1	many	TRBD2
TGTGCCAGCAGTGAGAAGGGACAGGGGGCGAGTGAAGCTTTCTTT	CASSEKGQGASEAFF	TRBV2	TRBJ1-1	.	TRBD1
TGTGCCAGCAGTTTAATCGGCAGCTCTGGAAACACCATATATTTT	CASSLIGSSGNTIYF	TRBV12-3/TRBV12-4	TRBJ1-3	many	.
TGTGCCAGCAGTCGGGACAGGGGGCGGGACAATGAGCAGTTCTTC	CASSRDRGRDNEQFF	TRBV6-1	TRBJ2-1	.	TRBD1
TGTGCCAGCAGCTCCCCGGCGGGATTCTCCTACAATGAGCAGTTCTTC	CASSSPAGFSYNEQFF	TRBV5-6	TRBJ2-1	few	.
TGCGCCAGCAGCTTGGAGGGGGGATTTCACAATGAGCAGTTCTTC	CASSLEGGFHNEQFF	TRBV5-1	TRBJ2-1	many	.
TGCGCCAGCAGCCAAGAACTCGGCAAAAAAACCTACGAGCAGTACTTC	CASSQELGKKTYEQYF	TRBV4-3	TRBJ2-7	few	.
TGTGCCAGCAGCCAGGGACATTCTAACACTGAAGCTTTCTTT	CASSQGHSNTEAFF	TRBV12-3/TRBV12-4	TRBJ1-1	few	.
TGTGCCAGCAGCCCGGGTGGGTCATCTGGAAACACCATATATTTT	CASSPGGSSGNTIYF	TRBV9	TRBJ1-3	.	.
TGCAGTGCTAGTCCCCTAGTAGGAGCGACCCAGTACTTC	CSASPLVGATQYF	TRBV20-1	TRBJ2-5	many	.
TGCGCCAGCAGCCAAGATTTGGTGGTGCAGTTCTTC	CASSQDLVVQFF	TRBV4-3	TRBJ2-1	many	.
TGTGCCAGCAGTTTAACGACTTACCCGTACCAAGAGACCCAGTACTTC	CASSLTTYPYQETQYF	TRBV12-3/TRBV12-4	TRBJ2-5	.	.
TGTGCCAGTAGCCCCTCGCGGCTGGGTGAGCAGTTCTTC	CASSPSRLGEQFF	TRBV19	TRBJ2-1	many	.
TGTGCCACCGGCGGGACTGATTCCTACAATGAGCAGTTCTTC	CATGGTDSYNEQFF	TRBV6-1	TRBJ2-1	few	.
TGCAGTGCTAGAGTAGGGCTAGCGGGTAACACCGGGGAGCTGTTTTTT	CSARVGLAGNTGELFF	TRBV20-1	TRBJ2-2	few	TRBD2